Described below is a single T cell receptor (beta chain) sequence and its context. These data belong to a study of cytomegalovirus exposure and HLA in healthy donors. Overall study: When 398 donors were genotyped, roughly 78% of them were found to fall in the Caucasian-associated ancestry cluster.

PCR used 60 Vbeta primers and 13 Jbeta primers. This table comes from immunoSEQ multiplex PCR, and its TCRdb copy is limited to in-frame clones, with some not included. Counted here are 150,000 to 200,000 clones, around four fifths occurring once; the ten biggest clones make up roughly 9.7%. The J segment lost 1 base and the V segment lost 6 bases, leaving 8 bases of the junction unmatched. This CDR3 has 15 residues. Per the germline V gene, CDR1 is LNHDA and CDR2 is SQIVND (reference sequence). The material sequenced was PBMCs. The clonotype was recovered from a man in his late teens or twenties in good health and CMV-seropositive. V is TRBV19 and J is TRBJ1-2; 7 bases agree with TRBD1. In DNA, the CDR3 is TGTGCCAGTAGGCCCGAACAGGGGTTTAACTATGGCTACACCTTC. This sequence encodes CASRPEQGFNYGYTF.